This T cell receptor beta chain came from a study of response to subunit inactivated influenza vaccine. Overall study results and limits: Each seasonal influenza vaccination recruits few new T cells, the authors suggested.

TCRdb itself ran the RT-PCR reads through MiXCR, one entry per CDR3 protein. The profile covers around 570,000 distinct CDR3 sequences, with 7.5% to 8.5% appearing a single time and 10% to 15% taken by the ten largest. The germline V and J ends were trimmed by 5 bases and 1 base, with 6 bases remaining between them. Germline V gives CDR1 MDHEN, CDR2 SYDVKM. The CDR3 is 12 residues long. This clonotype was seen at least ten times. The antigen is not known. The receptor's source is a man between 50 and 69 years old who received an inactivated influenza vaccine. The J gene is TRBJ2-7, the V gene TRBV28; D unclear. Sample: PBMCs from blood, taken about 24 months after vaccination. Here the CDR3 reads CASSRVSYEQYF. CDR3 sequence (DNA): TGTGCCAGCAGTCGCGTATCCTACGAGCAGTACTTC.